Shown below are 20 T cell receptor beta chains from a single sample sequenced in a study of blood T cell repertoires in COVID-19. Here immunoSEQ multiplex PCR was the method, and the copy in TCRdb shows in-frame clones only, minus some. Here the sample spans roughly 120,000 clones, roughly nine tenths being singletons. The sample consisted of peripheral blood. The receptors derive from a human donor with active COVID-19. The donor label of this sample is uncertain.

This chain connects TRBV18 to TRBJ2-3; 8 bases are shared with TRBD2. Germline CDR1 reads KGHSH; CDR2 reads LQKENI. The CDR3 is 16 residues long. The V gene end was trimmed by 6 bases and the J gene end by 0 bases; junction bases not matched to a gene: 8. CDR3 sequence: CASSRYSGASTDTQYF. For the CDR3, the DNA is TGTGCCAGCTCCCGGTATAGCGGGGCTAGCACAGATACGCAGTATTTT. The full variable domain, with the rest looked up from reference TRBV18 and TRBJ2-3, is NAGVMQNPRHLVRRRGQEARLRCSPMKGHSHVYWYRQLPEEGLKFMVYLQKENIIDESGMPKERFSAEFPKEGPSILRIQQVVRGDSAAYFCASSRYSGASTDTQYFGPGTRLTVL.

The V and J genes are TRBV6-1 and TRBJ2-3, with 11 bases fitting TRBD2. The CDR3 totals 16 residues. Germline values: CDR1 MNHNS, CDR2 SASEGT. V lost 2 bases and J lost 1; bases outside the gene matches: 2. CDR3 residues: CASSEQLAGGTDTQYF. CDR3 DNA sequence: TGTGCCAGCAGTGAACAACTAGCGGGGGGCACAGATACGCAGTATTTT.

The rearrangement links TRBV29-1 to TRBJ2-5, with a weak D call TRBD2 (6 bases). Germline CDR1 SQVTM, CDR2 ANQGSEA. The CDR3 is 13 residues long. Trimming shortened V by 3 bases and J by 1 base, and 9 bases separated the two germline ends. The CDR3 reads CSVEEGLQETQYF. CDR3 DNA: TGCAGCGTTGAGGAGGGCCTCCAAGAGACCCAGTACTTC.

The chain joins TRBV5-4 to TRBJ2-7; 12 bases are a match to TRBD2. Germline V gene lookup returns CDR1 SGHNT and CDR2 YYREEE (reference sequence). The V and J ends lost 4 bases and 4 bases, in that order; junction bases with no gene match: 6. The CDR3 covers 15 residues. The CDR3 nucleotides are TGTGCCAGCAGCATAGCCGGGACTAGCGGGTACGAGCAGTACTTC. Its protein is CASSIAGTSGYEQYF.

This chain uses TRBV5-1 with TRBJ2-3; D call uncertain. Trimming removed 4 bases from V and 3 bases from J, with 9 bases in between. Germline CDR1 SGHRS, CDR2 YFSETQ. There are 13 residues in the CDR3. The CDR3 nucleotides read TGCGCCAGCAGCGCGAGTTGGACAGATACGCAGTATTTT. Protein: CASSASWTDTQYF.

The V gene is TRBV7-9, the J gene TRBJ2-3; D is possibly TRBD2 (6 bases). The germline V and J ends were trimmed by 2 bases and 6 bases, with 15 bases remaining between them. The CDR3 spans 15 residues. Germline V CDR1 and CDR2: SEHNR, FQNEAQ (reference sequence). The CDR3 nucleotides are TGTGCCAGCAGCTTATTGGGGGGTAGCAGGGATACGCAGTATTTT. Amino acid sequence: CASSLLGGSRDTQYF.

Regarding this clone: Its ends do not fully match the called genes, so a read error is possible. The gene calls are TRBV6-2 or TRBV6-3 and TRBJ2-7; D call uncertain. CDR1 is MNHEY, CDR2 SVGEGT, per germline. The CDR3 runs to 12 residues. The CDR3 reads CASSNKPVLLNF. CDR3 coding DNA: TGTGCCAGCAGTAATAAACCGGTCCTACTGAACTTC.

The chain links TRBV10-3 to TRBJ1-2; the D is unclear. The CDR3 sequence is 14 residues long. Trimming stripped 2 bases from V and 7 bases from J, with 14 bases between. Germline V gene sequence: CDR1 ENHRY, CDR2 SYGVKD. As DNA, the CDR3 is TGTGCCATCAGTGAGGTGGGAGAGCGGAGTGGCTACACCTTC. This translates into CAISEVGERSGYTF.

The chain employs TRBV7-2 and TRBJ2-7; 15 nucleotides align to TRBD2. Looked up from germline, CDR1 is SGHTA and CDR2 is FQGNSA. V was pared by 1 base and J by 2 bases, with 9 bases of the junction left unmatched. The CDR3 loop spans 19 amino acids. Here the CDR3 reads CASSLEGTSGGNGAYEQYF. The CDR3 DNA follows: TGTGCCAGCAGCTTAGAAGGGACTAGCGGGGGGAACGGGGCCTACGAGCAGTACTTC.

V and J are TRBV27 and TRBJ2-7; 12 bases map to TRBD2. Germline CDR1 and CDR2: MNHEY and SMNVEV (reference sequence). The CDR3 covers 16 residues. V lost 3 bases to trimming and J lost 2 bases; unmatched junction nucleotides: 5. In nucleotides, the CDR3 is TGTGCCAGCAGTTTTGGCCCTAGCGGGGGGGCCTACGAGCAGTACTTC. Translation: CASSFGPSGGAYEQYF.

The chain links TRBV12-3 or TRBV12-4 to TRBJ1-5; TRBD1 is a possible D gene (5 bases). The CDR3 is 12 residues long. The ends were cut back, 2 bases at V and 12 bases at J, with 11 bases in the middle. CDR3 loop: CASSLRGRLQHF. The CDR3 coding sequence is TGTGCCAGCAGTTTAAGGGGCCGGCTCCAGCATTTT.

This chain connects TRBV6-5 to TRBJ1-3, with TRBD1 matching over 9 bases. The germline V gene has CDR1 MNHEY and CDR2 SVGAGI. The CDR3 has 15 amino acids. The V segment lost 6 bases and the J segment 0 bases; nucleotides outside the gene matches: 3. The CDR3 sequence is CASSRGQGSGNTIYF. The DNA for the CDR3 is TGTGCCAGCAGCCGGGGACAGGGCTCTGGAAACACCATATATTTT.

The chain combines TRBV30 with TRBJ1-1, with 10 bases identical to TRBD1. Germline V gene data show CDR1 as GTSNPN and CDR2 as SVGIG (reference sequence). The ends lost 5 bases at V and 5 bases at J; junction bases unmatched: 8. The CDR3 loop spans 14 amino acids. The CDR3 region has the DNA TGTGCCTGGGGCACAGGACAGGGGGGGACTGAAGCTTTCTTT. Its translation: CAWGTGQGGTEAFF. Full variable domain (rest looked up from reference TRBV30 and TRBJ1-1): SQTIHQWPATLVQPVGSPLSLECTVEGTSNPNLYWYRQAAGRGLQLLFYSVGIGQISSEVPQNLSASRPQDRQFILSSKKLLLSDSGFYLCAWGTGQGGTEAFFGQGTRLTVV.

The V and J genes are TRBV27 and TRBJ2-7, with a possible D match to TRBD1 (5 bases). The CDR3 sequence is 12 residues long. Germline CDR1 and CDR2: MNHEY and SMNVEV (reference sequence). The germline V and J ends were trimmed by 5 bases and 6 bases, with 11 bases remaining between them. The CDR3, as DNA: TGTGCCAGCAGTACCGCAGGGTCCGAGCAGTACTTC. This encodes CASSTAGSEQYF.

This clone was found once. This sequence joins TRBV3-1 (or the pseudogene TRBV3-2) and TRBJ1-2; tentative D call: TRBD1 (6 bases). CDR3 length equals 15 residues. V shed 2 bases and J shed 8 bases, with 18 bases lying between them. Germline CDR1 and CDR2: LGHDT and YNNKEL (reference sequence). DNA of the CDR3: TGTGCCAGCAGCCAATTTGGAGAGAGGACAGCCGGCTACACCTTC. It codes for CASSQFGERTAGYTF.

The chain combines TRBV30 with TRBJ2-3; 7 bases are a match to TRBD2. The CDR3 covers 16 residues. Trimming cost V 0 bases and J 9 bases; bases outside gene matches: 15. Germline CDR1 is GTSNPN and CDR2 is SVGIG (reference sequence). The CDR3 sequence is CAWSVLKAGRFRTQYF. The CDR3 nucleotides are TGTGCCTGGAGTGTACTTAAAGCGGGGAGATTTAGGACGCAGTATTTT.

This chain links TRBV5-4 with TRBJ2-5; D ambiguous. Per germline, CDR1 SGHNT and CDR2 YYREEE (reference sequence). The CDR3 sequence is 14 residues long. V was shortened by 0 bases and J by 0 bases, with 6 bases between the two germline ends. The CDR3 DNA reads TGTGCCAGCAGCTTGGGCGCCTACCAAGAGACCCAGTACTTC. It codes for CASSLGAYQETQYF.

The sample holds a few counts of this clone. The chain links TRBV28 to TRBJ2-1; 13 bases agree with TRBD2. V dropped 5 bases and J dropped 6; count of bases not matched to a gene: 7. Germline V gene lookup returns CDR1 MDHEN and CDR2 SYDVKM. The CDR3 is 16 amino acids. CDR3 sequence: CASSTLAGGPSNEQFF. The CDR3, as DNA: TGTGCCAGCAGTACACTAGCGGGGGGGCCGAGCAATGAGCAGTTCTTC.

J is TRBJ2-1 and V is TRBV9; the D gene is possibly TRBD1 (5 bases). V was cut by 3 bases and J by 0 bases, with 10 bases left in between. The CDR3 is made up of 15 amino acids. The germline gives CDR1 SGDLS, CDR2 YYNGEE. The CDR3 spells CASSDDSPSYNEQFF. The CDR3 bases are TGTGCCAGCAGCGATGACAGCCCCTCCTACAATGAGCAGTTCTTC.

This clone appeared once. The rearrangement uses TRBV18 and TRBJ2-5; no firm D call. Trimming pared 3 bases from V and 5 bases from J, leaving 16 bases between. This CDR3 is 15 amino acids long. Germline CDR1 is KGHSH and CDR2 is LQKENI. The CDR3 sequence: CASSPRRLSPETQYF. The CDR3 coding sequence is TGTGCCAGCTCACCTAGACGACTTTCCCCTGAGACCCAGTACTTC.